This T cell receptor beta chain appears in the sequencing data of a study of blood T cell repertoires in COVID-19. About the study: Acute and convalescent COVID-19 samples came from the United States, Italy and Spain. T cells, B-cell-depleted T cells, or PBMCs supplied cDNA or gDNA.

Deletions cut 4 bases from V and 0 bases from J, with 11 bases between. This CDR3 contains 15 residues. CDR1 is SGHDT, CDR2 YYEEEE, per germline. Source study methods: It was from reference gene primer amplification that nucleated cell counts were estimated. Profiled with immunoSEQ multiplex PCR; TCRdb holds only in-frame clones, not every one. D and trimming come from the DNA, and the V and J calls and clone size come from that table. The data hold some 150,000 clones, with around nine tenths observed a single time. The rearrangement joins TRBV5-6 to TRBJ1-3, with D perhaps matching TRBD1 (6 bases). This sequence originates from a human donor in a cohort sampled during active COVID-19. The sequencing sample was made of peripheral blood. In nucleotides, the CDR3 is TGTGCCAGCAGCGGACGGGACACCTCTGGAAACACCATATATTTT. As protein: CASSGRDTSGNTIYF.